This T cell receptor beta chain was identified during a study of cytomegalovirus exposure and HLA in healthy donors. The PCR employed 60 Vbeta primers together with 13 Jbeta primers. Libraries were prepared by immunoSEQ multiplex PCR; TCRdb keeps only in-frame clonotypes and omits some of them. The sample has 200,000 to 250,000 clones. On this clone itself: Antigen unknown.

Study conclusions and caveats: For TCR beta chains, V- and J-gene trimming was later linked to a missense DCLRE1C variant. Immune exposure was documented only through CMV serostatus. The study carried out a later analysis of TCR beta sequences. It associated some 17,000 of them with specific HLA alleles at a false discovery rate of 0.05. Most TCR sequences were seen very rarely across donors, but some public TCRs occurred in many.

V lost 1 base and J lost 2; bases outside the gene matches: 2. In germline, CDR1 is KGHSH, CDR2 LQKENI. The CDR3 totals 15 residues. The gene calls are TRBV18 and TRBJ2-5; TRBD1 matches at 9 bases. This TCR was recovered from a girl aged 2 to 9 in good health and CMV-seropositive. Sequencing was carried out using PBMCs. The CDR3 here is CASSPQGTGQETQYF. The CDR3 region has the DNA TGTGCCAGCTCACCACAGGGGACAGGGCAAGAGACCCAGTACTTC.